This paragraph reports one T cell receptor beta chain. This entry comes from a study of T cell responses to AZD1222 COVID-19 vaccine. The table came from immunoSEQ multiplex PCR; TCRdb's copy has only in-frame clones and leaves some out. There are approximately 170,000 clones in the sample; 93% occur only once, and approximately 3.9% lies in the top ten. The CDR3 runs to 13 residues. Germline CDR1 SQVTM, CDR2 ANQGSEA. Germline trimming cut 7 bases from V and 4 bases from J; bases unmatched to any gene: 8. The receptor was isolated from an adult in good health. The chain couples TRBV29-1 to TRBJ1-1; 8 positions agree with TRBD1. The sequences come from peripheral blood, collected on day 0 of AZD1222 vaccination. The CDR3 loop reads CSAILQGGTEAFF. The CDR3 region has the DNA TGCAGCGCCATCCTACAGGGGGGCACTGAAGCTTTCTTT.